The rows below give T cell receptor beta chains drawn from one sample of a study of T cells after yellow fever vaccination. In TCRdb, the 5' RACE reads were re-called with MiXCR into one record per CDR3 protein. The table includes about 50,000 distinct CDR3 sequences, about 7.9% detected once. Sample: CD8+ T cells sorted from PBMCs, taken more than 14 days after the first yellow fever vaccination. All receptors derive from a man younger than 35 who received the YFV17D yellow fever vaccine. Both conserved end residues are part of each CDR3. D genes are given only for firm matches. Expanded clones are given a class, and other clones once, few, many or no size at all.

>TRBJ2-1|TRBV19|many|-
CASSVLALGVNEQFF
TGTGCCAGTAGCGTACTAGCTTTAGGGGTCAATGAGCAGTTCTTC
>TRBJ2-7|TRBV9|many|-
CASSVRDTPYEQYF
TGTGCCAGCAGCGTCCGGGACACCCCCTACGAGCAGTACTTC
>TRBJ1-6|TRBV10-2|many|TRBD1
CASSGGGGGSYNSPLHF
TGCGCCAGCAGTGGAGGGGGCGGTGGTTCCTATAATTCACCCCTCCACTTT
>TRBJ1-4|TRBV28|many|-
CASSFPRDEKLFF
TGTGCCAGCAGTTTTCCGAGGGATGAAAAACTGTTTTTT
>TRBJ2-5|TRBV7-2|-|TRBD2
CASSPGPLAGARETQYF
TGTGCCAGCAGCCCCGGCCCACTAGCGGGGGCCCGGGAGACCCAGTACTTC
>TRBJ2-5|TRBV29-1|few|-
CSVEGGRGGKTQYF
TGCAGCGTTGAAGGAGGAAGGGGCGGGAAGACCCAGTACTTC
>TRBJ2-7|TRBV20-1|many|TRBD2
CSARDLAGDLYEQYF
TGCAGTGCTAGAGATCTAGCGGGGGACTTATACGAGCAGTACTTC
>TRBJ2-1|TRBV7-2|medium-sized|-
CASSLDLSTYNEQFF
TGTGCCAGCAGCTTAGATCTTAGTACCTACAATGAGCAGTTCTTC
>TRBJ2-1|TRBV7-9|many|-
CASSPAPINEQFF
TGTGCCAGCAGTCCCGCGCCTATCAATGAGCAGTTCTTC
>TRBJ2-5|TRBV4-1|many|-
CASSQDEETQYF
TGCGCCAGCAGCCAAGACGAAGAGACCCAGTACTTC